Listed here are 21 T cell receptor beta chains from one sample, sequenced in a study of CXCR3-negative and CXCR3-positive naive CD8 T cells. The TRB cDNA libraries were prepared by 5' RACE with UMI labels. TCRdb reanalyzed the 5' RACE reads and collapses them to one entry per CDR3 protein, without DNA. Its table records around 140,000 distinct CDR3 sequences. General study points: The study found more hydrophobic TRB CDR3s in CXCR3-positive naive cells than in CXCR3-negative naive cells.

These receptors have no identified antigens. Source material: naive CXCR3+ CD8+ T cells from blood. The subset here: CD45RO-CCR7+CD27+CD95- naive CD8+ T cells expressing CXCR3 (TNR3+). These receptors all stem from a human donor in good health. Some clones in this sample may be carry-over from other donors' samples.

This chain links TRBV7-9 with TRBJ1-1; TCRdb lists TRBD1, though no DNA is available to test this call. This CDR3 region has 14 residues. Germline CDR1 and CDR2: SEHNR and FQNEAQ (reference sequence). The CDR3 loop is CASSPDRWDTEAFF.

The V gene is TRBV28, the J gene TRBJ2-5. CDR1 and CDR2 (germline): MDHEN, SYDVKM. This CDR3 comprises 15 residues. Here the CDR3 reads CASSLRQIIGETQYF.

This chain joins TRBV28 and TRBJ1-1. This CDR3 has 16 amino acids. Germline V gives CDR1 MDHEN, CDR2 SYDVKM. CDR3 in amino acids: CASSTNNRVLGTEAFF.

The chain has TRBV7-9 and TRBJ2-7. The CDR3 covers 14 residues. Germline V CDR1 and CDR2: SEHNR, FQNEAQ (reference sequence). CDR3 in amino acids: CASSLLGTSYEQYF. Filled out from reference TRBV7-9 and TRBJ2-7, the complete variable domain reads DTGVSQNPRHKITKRGQNVTFRCDPISEHNRLYWYRQTLGQGPEFLTYFQNEAQLEKSRLLSDRFSAERPKGSFSTLEIQRTEQGDSAMYLCASSLLGTSYEQYFGPGTRLTVT.

V usage is TRBV24-1 and J usage is TRBJ2-6; TCRdb names TRBD1, which stays unverified in the absence of DNA. The CDR3 runs 17 residues. Per the germline V gene, CDR1 is KGHDR and CDR2 is SFDVKD. This CDR3 is CATSDWTANSGANVLTF.

The chain links TRBV10-3 to TRBJ2-7. The CDR3 is made up of 15 amino acids. Germline CDR1 reads ENHRY; CDR2 reads SYGVKD. The CDR3 is CAISESVAASYEQYF.

This chain links TRBV7-8 with TRBJ2-7; TCRdb indicates TRBD2, and absent DNA this call remains unverified. CDR1 and CDR2 from the germline V gene are SGHVS and FQNEAQ. There are 16 residues in the CDR3. CDR3 protein: CASSSGLAGELIEQYF.

The chain employs TRBV27 and TRBJ2-7; TCRdb indicates TRBD2, and absent DNA this call remains unverified. The CDR3 consists of 12 residues. CDR1 is MNHEY, CDR2 SMNVEV, per germline (reference sequence). The CDR3 reads CASSFNGLDKYF.

This chain links TRBV9 with TRBJ2-2; with no DNA, the TCRdb D assignment of TRBD1 cannot be verified. The CDR3 is made up of 16 amino acids. Germline CDR1 reads SGDLS; CDR2 reads YYNGEE. CDR3 sequence reads: CASSVDRTGNTGELFF. The full variable domain, its missing parts supplied by reference TRBV9 and TRBJ2-2, is DSGVTQTPKHLITATGQRVTLRCSPRSGDLSVYWYQQSLDQGLQFLIQYYNGEERAKGNILERFSAQQFPDLHSELNLSSLELGDSALYFCASSVDRTGNTGELFFGEGSRLTVL.

This chain's CDR3 is CASSPWGGEKLFF. The chain couples TRBV5-6 to TRBJ1-4; the D gene TCRdb calls, TRBD1, cannot be checked with no DNA. CDR1 SGHDT and CDR2 YYEEEE come from the germline V gene. The CDR3 totals 13 residues.

The chain carries TRBV5-1 and TRBJ2-3; TCRdb reports TRBD2, a call that lacks DNA to check it against. The length of the CDR3 is 16 residues. Germline values: CDR1 SGHRS, CDR2 YFSETQ. The chain's CDR3 is CASRNPGLAPTDTQYF.

The chain carries TRBV21-1 and TRBJ2-7; TCRdb's assignment of TRBD1 cannot be checked, as there is no DNA. TRBV21-1 is given as a pseudogene. This CDR3 comprises 15 residues. The CDR3 loop reads CASRSRVPSTYEQYF.

This chain links TRBV7-9 with TRBJ2-7; TCRdb gives TRBD1 as the D gene, but with no DNA this cannot be confirmed. The CDR3 spans 16 residues. Germline V gene data show CDR1 as SEHNR and CDR2 as FQNEAQ (reference sequence). CDR3 residues: CASTHQPGQGRYEQYF. The entire variable domain, with the rest obtained from reference TRBV7-9 and TRBJ2-7, is as follows: DTGVSQNPRHKITKRGQNVTFRCDPISEHNRLYWYRQTLGQGPEFLTYFQNEAQLEKSRLLSDRFSAERPKGSFSTLEIQRTEQGDSAMYLCASTHQPGQGRYEQYFGPGTRLTVT.

This chain joins TRBV4-1 and TRBJ2-3; checking the TCRdb D call of TRBD1 is not possible without DNA. This CDR3 spans 15 amino acids. Germline CDR1 and CDR2: MGHRA and YSYEKL. CDR3 sequence reads: CASSQPGWGTDTQYF.

The rearrangement uses TRBV7-9 and TRBJ1-2. The CDR3 has 13 amino acids. Germline V gene data show CDR1 as SEHNR and CDR2 as FQNEAQ (reference sequence). The CDR3 sequence: CASSPGGAHGYTF.

This chain connects TRBV6-6 to TRBJ1-2; the D call of TRBD1 rests on TCRdb alone, since no DNA is present to check it. This CDR3 is 12 amino acids long. The germline V gene encodes CDR1 MNHNY and CDR2 SVGAGI (reference sequence). CDR3: CASSLTTDSYTF.

The genes are TRBV9 and TRBJ2-7; TCRdb selects TRBD2, and the lack of DNA leaves this call unchecked. The CDR3 contains 15 residues. The germline V gene has CDR1 SGDLS and CDR2 YYNGEE. CDR3 region: CASSVGLAGWNEQYF.

The V call is TRBV12-3 or TRBV12-4, the J call TRBJ1-1. The CDR3 is 14 amino acids. CDR3: CASSLTRRGTEAFF.

The V and J genes are TRBV28 and TRBJ2-1; absent DNA, TCRdb's TRBD2 call cannot be checked. Germline values: CDR1 MDHEN, CDR2 SYDVKM. The CDR3 spans 14 residues. The CDR3 is CASSITSGSVRQFF.

The CDR3 protein is CSARDPIPTGTSFLEQFF. The rearrangement links TRBV20-1 to TRBJ2-1; the TCRdb D gene call, TRBD2, has no DNA to confirm it. CDR1 is DFQATT, CDR2 SNEGSKA, per germline (reference sequence). This CDR3 region has 18 residues.

This chain uses TRBV4-2 with TRBJ2-5; TCRdb proposes TRBD2, but this gene call is untestable without DNA. The CDR3 is 17 amino acids. Per germline, CDR1 LGHNA and CDR2 YNFKEQ. The CDR3 sequence: CASSQRTSGGRGETQYF.